The source of this T cell receptor beta chain is a study of T cells in Graves' hyperthyroidism and ophthalmopathy. A patient was excluded if there was uncontrolled infection, other autoimmune disease, pregnancy or lactation. Diagnoses used clinical symptoms, serum thyroxine and TRAb, thyroid ultrasound and orbital computed tomography. This clonotype occurred many times. Its target is not known. Study results and limitations: Among thyroid clonotypes expanded above 0.001, most also appeared in blood.

Using RNA transcripts as the source, TCR beta CDR3 regions were amplified. Primed by the HTBI set, a first-round RT-PCR was run on the TCR CDR3. TCRdb re-analysed the multiplex PCR reads in MiXCR, keeping a single row per CDR3 protein. The table records hundreds of thousands of distinct CDR3 sequences, roughly 15% of them present only once. The CDR3 totals 14 residues. The germline V and J ends were trimmed by 3 bases and 1 base, with 9 bases remaining between them. This chain connects TRBV12-3 or TRBV12-4 to TRBJ1-1; possible D gene TRBD1, 5 bases. The source is a woman in her 40s with Graves' ophthalmopathy. Sequenced material: blood. CDR3 nucleotide sequence: TGTGCCAGCAGTTTTGACAGCACGAACACTGAAGCTTTCTTT. Translating gives CASSFDSTNTEAFF.